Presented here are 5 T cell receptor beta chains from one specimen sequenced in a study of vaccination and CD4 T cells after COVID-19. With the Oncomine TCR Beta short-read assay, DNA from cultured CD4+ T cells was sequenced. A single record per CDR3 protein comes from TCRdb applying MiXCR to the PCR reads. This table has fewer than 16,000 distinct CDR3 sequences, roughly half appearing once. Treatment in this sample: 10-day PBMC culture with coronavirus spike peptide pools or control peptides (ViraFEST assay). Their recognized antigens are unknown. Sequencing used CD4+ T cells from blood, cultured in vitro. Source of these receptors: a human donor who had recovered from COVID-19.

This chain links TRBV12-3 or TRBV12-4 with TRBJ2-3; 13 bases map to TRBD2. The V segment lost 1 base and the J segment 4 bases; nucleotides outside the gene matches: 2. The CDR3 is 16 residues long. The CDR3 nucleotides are TGTGCCAGCAGTTTAGGGACTAGCGGGAGCCCAGATACGCAGTATTTT. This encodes CASSLGTSGSPDTQYF.

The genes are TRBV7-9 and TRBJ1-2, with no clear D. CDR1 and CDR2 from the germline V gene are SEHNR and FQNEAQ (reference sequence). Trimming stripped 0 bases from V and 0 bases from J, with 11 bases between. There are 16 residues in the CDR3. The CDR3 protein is CASSLALEVPNYGYTF. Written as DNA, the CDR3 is TGTGCCAGCAGCTTAGCGCTCGAGGTGCCTAACTATGGCTACACCTTC.

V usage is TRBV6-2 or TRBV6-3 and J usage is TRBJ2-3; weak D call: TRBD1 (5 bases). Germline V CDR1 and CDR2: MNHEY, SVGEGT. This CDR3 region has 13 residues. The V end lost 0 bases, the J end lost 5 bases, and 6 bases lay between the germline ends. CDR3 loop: CASSYSGVDTQYF. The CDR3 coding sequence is TGTGCCAGCAGTTACTCAGGGGTAGATACGCAGTATTTT.

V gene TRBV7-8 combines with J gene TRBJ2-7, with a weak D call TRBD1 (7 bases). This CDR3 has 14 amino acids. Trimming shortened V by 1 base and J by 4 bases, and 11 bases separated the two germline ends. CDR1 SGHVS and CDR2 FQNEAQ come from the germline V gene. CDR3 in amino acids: CASSLGAGGYEQYF. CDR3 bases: TGTGCCAGCAGCTTAGGGGCAGGGGGGTACGAGCAGTACTTC.

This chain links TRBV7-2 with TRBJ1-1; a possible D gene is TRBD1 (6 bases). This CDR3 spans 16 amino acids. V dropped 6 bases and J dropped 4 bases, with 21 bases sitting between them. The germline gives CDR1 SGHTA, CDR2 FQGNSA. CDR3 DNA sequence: TGTGCCAGCAGTCGGGACAAGCAGATTATGGGCACTGAAGCTTTCTTT. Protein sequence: CASSRDKQIMGTEAFF.